The clone carrying this T cell receptor (beta chain) was seen a handful of times. Its antigen is undetermined. With 7 bases clipped from V and 0 bases from J, the junction kept 9 bases outside the gene matches. Looked up from germline, CDR1 is SEHNR and CDR2 is FQNEAQ (reference sequence). This CDR3 is 16 amino acids long. The data were obtained in a study of blood T cells in healthy people across ages. With a J-beta primer mix and a sample-barcoded 5' primer, a second PCR ran roughly 6 to 11 cycles. A 12-random-nucleotide template-switch adaptor tagged each cDNA molecule. TCRdb analysed the 5' RACE reads with MiXCR anew, one entry per CDR3 protein. The sample records about 620,000 distinct CDR3 sequences, around a fifth being singletons. Findings of the study overall: A strong correlation was found between TCR beta diversity and the percentage of naive T cells.

The receptor was derived from a man aged 65-85 years in good health. V gene TRBV7-9 combines with J gene TRBJ2-1; TRBD1 matches at 7 bases. Material for sequencing was blood. CDR3 in amino acids: CASTSNTGASYNEQFF. Written as DNA, the CDR3 is TGTGCCAGCACCTCGAACACAGGGGCCTCCTACAATGAGCAGTTCTTC.